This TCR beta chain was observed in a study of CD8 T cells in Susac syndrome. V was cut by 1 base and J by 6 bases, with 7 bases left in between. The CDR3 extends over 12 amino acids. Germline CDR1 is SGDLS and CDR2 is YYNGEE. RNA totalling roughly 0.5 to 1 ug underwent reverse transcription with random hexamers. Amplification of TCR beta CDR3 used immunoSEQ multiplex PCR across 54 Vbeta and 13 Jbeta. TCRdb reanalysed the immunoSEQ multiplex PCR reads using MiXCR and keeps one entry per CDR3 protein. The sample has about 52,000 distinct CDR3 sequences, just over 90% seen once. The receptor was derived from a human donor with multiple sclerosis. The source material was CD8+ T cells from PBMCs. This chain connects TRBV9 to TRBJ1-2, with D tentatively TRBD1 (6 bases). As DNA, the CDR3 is TGTGCCAGCAGCGTACAGGGGAATGGCTACACCTTC. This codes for CASSVQGNGYTF.